The T cell receptor (beta chain) described here comes from a study of beta chain features in type 1 diabetes. Broader study findings: TCRB repertoires of naive, central memory and Treg cells appeared more similar among patients than among healthy donors. People with Type 1 diabetes carried modestly yet significantly shorter TCRB CDR3s in all four CD4+ subsets.

The V gene end was trimmed by 5 bases and the J gene end by 6 bases; junction bases not matched to a gene: 6. The CDR3 has 13 amino acids. From germline, CDR1 is SGHNT and CDR2 YENEEA. This clone was found a few times. Its antigen is unknown. Expressed TCRB transcripts were sequenced because the isolated RNA had all been reverse transcribed beforehand. Measured with immunoSEQ multiplex PCR; TCRdb has only the in-frame clones, and not every one. The sample holds approximately 170,000 clones, around 7.8% seen once. The clonotype was recovered from a woman aged 35 to 49 with type 1 diabetes. V and J are TRBV11-3 and TRBJ1-1; 7 positions match TRBD1. The sample consisted of central memory CD4+ T cells from blood. The CDR3 coding sequence is TGTGCCAGCAGCGGGGAGACAGGGCCTGAAGCTTTCTTT. This sequence encodes CASSGETGPEAFF.